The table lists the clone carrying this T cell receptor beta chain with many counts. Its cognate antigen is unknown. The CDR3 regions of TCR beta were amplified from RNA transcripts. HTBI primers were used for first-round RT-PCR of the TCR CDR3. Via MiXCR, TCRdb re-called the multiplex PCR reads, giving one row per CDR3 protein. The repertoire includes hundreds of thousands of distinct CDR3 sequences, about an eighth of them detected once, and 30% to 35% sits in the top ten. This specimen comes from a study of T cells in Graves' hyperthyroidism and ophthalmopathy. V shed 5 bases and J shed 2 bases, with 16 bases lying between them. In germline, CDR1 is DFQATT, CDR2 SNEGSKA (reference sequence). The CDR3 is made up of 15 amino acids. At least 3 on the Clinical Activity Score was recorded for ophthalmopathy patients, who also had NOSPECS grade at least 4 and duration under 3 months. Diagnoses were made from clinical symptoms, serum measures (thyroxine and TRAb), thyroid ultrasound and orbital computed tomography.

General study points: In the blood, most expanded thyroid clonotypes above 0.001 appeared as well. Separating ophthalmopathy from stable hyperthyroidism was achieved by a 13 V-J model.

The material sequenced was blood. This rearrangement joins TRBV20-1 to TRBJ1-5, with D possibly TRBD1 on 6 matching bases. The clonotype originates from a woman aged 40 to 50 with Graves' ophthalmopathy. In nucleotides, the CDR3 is TGCAGTGCTCGACTTCAGGGGTATGGCAATCAGCCCCAGCATTTT. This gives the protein CSARLQGYGNQPQHF.